This T cell receptor (beta chain) derives from a study of circulating tumor DNA in untreated peripheral T-cell lymphoma. CDR1 and CDR2 (germline): SQVTM, ANQGSEA. Trimming removed 8 bases at V and 0 bases at J, with 17 bases between. CDR3 length: 15 residues. The table came from immunoSEQ multiplex PCR; TCRdb's copy has only in-frame clones and leaves some out. Among fewer than 11,000 clones listed, around 74% were seen once. This clone came up a few times. The receptor's source is a human donor with peripheral T-cell lymphoma. Sequenced input: tumor tissue. J is TRBJ2-1 and V is TRBV29-1; TRBD1 is a possible D gene (6 bases). This chain's CDR3 is CSTREWGPSYNEQFF. The CDR3 region has the DNA TGCAGCACCCGAGAGTGGGGGCCCTCCTACAATGAGCAGTTCTTC.